This entry is about one T cell receptor (beta chain). The antigen this receptor binds is unknown. Per-base qualities were not stored, and no clone one base away is much larger. TCRbeta CDR3 regions were amplified from genomic DNA using the immunoSEQ Assay, a bias-controlled multiplex PCR. The paper's processing steps were these. Nucleated cell counts per sample were estimated from amplification of reference gene primers within the assay. To quantify the absolute abundance of each unique TCRbeta CDR3 rearrangement, sequence reads were collapsed and filtered. For each sample, productive Simpson clonality was calculated by taking the square root of Simpson's diversity index across productive rearrangements. TCRdb obtained this table from immuneACCESS and retained in-frame rearrangements with V and J assigned. These tables miss some clones; where compared with another copy, unresolved V genes account for less than half of the shortfall, and the remainder is unexplained. V, J and clone size reflect that table, while D and trimming were determined from the DNA. Here the sample has roughly 220,000 clones; more than 65% occur a single time. The ten largest account for 1.4% of the sample.

Unmatched junction bases come to 13, with V trimmed by 7 bases and J by 1 base. CDR1 SQVTM and CDR2 ANQGSEA were looked up in the germline V gene. Counted from cysteine to phenylalanine, this CDR3 has 16 amino acids. The CDR3 DNA has 48 bases and is translated from base 1. The data belong to a study of blood T cell repertoires in COVID-19 (dated by TCRdb to 2020 to 2022). In the study overall: Collaborator samples came from the United States, Italy and Spain and covered acute and convalescent phases of COVID-19. Samples came from the ongoing ImmuneRACE study (first 160 participants) plus 1,254 subjects from 6 global collaborators. The sample metadata nearly always contained a de-identified subject ID, COVID-19 status, age in years and sex. Where HLA class I and class II types were available, the types were taken from metadata supplied by the sample provider, not from assay-based typing. The material from the prospective study consisted of cDNA or gDNA derived from T cells, B-cell-depleted T cells, or PBMCs. The repertoires were released in a freely available public database meant as a resource for research on the immune response to SARS-CoV-2. The dataset comprised deeply sampled blood TCRbeta repertoires from subjects exposed to, actively infected with, or recovered from COVID-19. The investigation overall reported the following: Clinical and demographic metadata were provided uncurated, with the amount varying by source and participant.

A second Seattle source provided samples from volunteer blood donors who had recovered from COVID-19. Each collaborating institution followed its own protocols to collect whole blood in K2EDTA tubes. For TCRbeta analysis, collaborators shipped samples as frozen whole blood, isolated PBMCs, or DNA extracted from either of those sample types. The TCR comes from a middle-aged woman who had recovered from COVID-19. The sequence joins TRBV29-1 to TRBJ2-7; TRBD1 aligns with 10 central bases. Source material: peripheral blood. The DNA is TGCAGCGCTGCGGGTTTGGCGGGACAGGGGTCCTACGAGCAGTACTTC. It specifies CSAAGLAGQGSYEQYF.